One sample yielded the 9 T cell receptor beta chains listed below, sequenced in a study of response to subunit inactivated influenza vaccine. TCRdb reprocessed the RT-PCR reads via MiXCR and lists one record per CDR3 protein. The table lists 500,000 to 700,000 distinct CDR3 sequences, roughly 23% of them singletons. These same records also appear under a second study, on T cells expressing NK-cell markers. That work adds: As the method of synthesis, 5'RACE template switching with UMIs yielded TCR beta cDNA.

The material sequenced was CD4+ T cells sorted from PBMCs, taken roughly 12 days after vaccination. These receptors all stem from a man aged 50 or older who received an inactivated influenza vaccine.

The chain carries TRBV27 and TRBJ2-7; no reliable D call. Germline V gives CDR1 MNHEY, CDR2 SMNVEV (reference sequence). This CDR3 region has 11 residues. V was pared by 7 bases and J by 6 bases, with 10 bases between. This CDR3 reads CASTLGREQYF. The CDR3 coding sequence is TGTGCCAGCACCCTTGGGCGCGAGCAGTACTTC.

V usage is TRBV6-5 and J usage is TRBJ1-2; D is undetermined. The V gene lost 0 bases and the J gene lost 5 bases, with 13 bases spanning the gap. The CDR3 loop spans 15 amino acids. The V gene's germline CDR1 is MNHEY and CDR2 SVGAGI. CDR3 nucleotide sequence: TGTGCCAGCAGTTACTCGTCCCCGGGGAAGTATGGCTACACCTTC. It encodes CASSYSSPGKYGYTF.

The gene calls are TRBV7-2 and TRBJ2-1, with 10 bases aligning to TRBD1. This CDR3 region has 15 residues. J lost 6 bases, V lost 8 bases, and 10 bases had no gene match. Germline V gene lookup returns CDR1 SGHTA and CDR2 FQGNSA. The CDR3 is CASRIRQGASNEQFF. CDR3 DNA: TGTGCCAGCCGAATTCGACAGGGGGCGTCCAATGAGCAGTTCTTC.

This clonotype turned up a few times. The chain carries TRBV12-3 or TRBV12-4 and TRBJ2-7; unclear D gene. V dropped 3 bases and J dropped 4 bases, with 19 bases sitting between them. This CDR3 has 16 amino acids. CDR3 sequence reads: CASSLSHSTSRYEQYF. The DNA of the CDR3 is TGTGCCAGCAGTTTGTCCCACAGTACATCTAGGTACGAGCAGTACTTC.

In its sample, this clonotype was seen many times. CDR3 amino acids: CATSREFSGDNTEAFF. The CDR3 DNA reads TGTGCCACCAGCAGAGAATTCTCAGGGGATAACACTGAAGCTTTCTTT. This sequence joins TRBV15 and TRBJ1-1; maybe TRBD1 (6 bases). Germline V CDR1 and CDR2: LNHNV, YYDKDF (reference sequence). CDR3 length: 16 residues. V shed 0 bases and J shed 2 bases, with 13 bases lying between them. Full variable domain (outside the CDR3, taken from reference TRBV15 and TRBJ1-1): DAMVIQNPRYQVTQFGKPVTLSCSQTLNHNVMYWYQQKSSQAPKLLFHYYDKDFNNEADTPDNFQSRRPNTSFCFLDIRSPGLGDTAMYLCATSREFSGDNTEAFFGQGTRLTVV.

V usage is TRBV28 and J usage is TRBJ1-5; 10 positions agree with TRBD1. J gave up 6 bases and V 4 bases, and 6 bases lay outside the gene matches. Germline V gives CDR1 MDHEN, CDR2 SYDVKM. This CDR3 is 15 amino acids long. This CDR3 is CASSWLGQGVQPQHF. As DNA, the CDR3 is TGTGCCAGCAGTTGGCTCGGACAGGGGGTTCAGCCCCAGCATTTT.

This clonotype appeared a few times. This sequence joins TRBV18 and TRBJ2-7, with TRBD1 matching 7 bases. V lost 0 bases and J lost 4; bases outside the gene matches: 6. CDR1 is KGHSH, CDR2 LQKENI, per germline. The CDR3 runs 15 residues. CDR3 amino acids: CASSPPRQGVYEQYF. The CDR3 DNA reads TGTGCCAGCTCACCACCGAGACAGGGCGTTTACGAGCAGTACTTC.

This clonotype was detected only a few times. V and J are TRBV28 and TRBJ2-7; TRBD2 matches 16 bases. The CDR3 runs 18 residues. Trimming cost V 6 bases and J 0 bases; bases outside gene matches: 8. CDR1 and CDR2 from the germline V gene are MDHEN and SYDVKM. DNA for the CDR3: TGTGCCAGCAGCCAACCGGGACTAGCGGGGGGGTCCTCCTACGAGCAGTACTTC. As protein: CASSQPGLAGGSSYEQYF.

CDR3 amino acids: CASSMSGGMGETQYF. The DNA of the CDR3 is TGTGCCAGCAGTATGTCGGGGGGCATGGGGGAGACCCAGTACTTC. The chain recombines TRBV2 with TRBJ2-5; TRBD2 is a possible D gene (7 bases). The germline V gene has CDR1 SNHLY and CDR2 FYNNEI. The length of the CDR3 is 15 residues. Between the trimmed V and J ends, which lost 5 bases and 5 bases, there was a span of 18 bases.